This TCR beta chain came from a study of blood T cell repertoires in COVID-19. Each recovered donor of Cohort 3 presented with two negative PCRs, clearance, or symptom resolution. With 4 bases clipped from V and 11 bases from J, the junction kept 10 bases outside the gene matches. Germline values: CDR1 LNHDA, CDR2 SQIVND (reference sequence). This CDR3 contains 14 residues. Data came from immunoSEQ multiplex PCR; TCRdb stores just in-frame clones and leaves some out. The sample has 330,000 or so clones, more than 85% seen once. The sequenced sample was PBMCs or T cells enriched from blood (not recorded which). The receptor comes from a woman aged 30 to 39 who had recovered from COVID-19. The chain has TRBV19 and TRBJ1-5; 8 bases are a match to TRBD1. CDR3 loop: CASSTGTGSSAQHF. The CDR3 DNA follows: TGTGCCAGTAGTACAGGGACAGGTTCATCAGCCCAGCATTTT.